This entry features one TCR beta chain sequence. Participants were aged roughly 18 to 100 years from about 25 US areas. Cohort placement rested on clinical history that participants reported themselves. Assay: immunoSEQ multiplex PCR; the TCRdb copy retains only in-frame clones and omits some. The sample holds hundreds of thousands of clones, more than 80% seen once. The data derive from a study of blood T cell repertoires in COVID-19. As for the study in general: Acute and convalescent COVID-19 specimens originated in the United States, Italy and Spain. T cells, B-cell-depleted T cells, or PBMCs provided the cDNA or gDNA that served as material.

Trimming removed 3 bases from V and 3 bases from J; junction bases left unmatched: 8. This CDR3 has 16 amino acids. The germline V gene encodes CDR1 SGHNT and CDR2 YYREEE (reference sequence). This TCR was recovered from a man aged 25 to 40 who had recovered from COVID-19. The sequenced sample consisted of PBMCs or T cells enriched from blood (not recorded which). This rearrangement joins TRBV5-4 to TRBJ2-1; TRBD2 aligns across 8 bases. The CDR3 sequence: CASSSAGTSGYNEQFF. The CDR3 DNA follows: TGTGCCAGCAGCTCGGCCGGGACTAGTGGCTACAATGAGCAGTTCTTC.